This is a list of T cell receptor beta chains from one sample in a study of T cell responses to AZD1222 COVID-19 vaccine. TCRdb's table, derived via immunoSEQ multiplex PCR, lists solely in-frame clones and lacks some. The table has some 60,000 clones, about 74% seen once; the top ten hold 3% to 4%. The starting material was peripheral blood, obtained 28 days after the second AZD1222 dose. The receptors here all came from an adult who received the AZD1222 COVID-19 vaccine. The CDR3 runs from the conserved cysteine through the conserved F or W. D genes are given only for firm matches. Some rows mark clone size as missing; the rest say once, few, many or name a class of expanded clone.

.,TRBJ1-1,TRBV12-3/TRBV12-4,.,CASSRGVAFF,TGTGCCAGCAGCCGGGGGGTGGCTTTCTTT
.,TRBJ2-3,TRBV5-1,.,CASSLVGATDTQYF,TGCGCCAGCAGCTTGGTGGGGGCTACAGATACGCAGTATTTT
.,TRBJ2-2,TRBV18,few,CASSSGLDGELFF,TGTGCCAGCTCATCGGGCCTGGACGGGGAGCTGTTTTTT
.,TRBJ2-5,TRBV5-1,.,CASSLGLEGGAETQYF,TGCGCCAGCAGCCTTGGCCTGGAAGGGGGGGCAGAGACCCAGTACTTC
TRBD1,TRBJ1-2,TRBV28,.,CASSPGQGRFGAYGYTF,TGTGCCAGCAGTCCGGGACAGGGGCGGTTCGGGGCCTATGGCTACACCTTC
.,TRBJ2-7,TRBV27,.,CASSPFQGPMDGPLYEQYF,TGTGCCAGCAGCCCCTTTCAGGGCCCGATGGACGGGCCCCTCTACGAGCAGTACTTC
.,TRBJ1-3,TRBV6-5,.,CASGRDTIYF,TGTGCCAGTGGAAGAGACACCATATATTTT
TRBD1,TRBJ1-1,TRBV5-6,.,CASSLVLDRGSNTEAFF,TGTGCCAGCAGCTTGGTGCTGGACAGGGGGTCGAACACTGAAGCTTTCTTT
.,TRBJ2-7,TRBV28,.,CASRAGTSYEQYF,TGTGCCAGCAGGGCGGGGACCTCTTACGAGCAGTACTTC
TRBD1,TRBJ1-6,TRBV7-2,.,CASSLGQDNSPLHF,TGTGCCAGCAGCCTAGGACAGGATAATTCACCCCTCCACTTT
TRBD1,TRBJ2-1,TRBV11-2,.,CASSSRTGAGNEQFF,TGTGCCAGCAGCTCCCGGACAGGGGCAGGAAATGAGCAGTTCTTC
.,TRBJ2-3,TRBV5-1,.,CASRKGADTQYF,TGCGCCAGCAGAAAAGGAGCGGATACGCAGTATTTT
TRBD2,TRBJ2-1,TRBV6-6,.,CASSYLTSGGAYEQFF,TGTGCCAGCAGTTACCTCACTAGCGGGGGGGCGTATGAGCAGTTCTTC
.,TRBJ1-1,TRBV18,.,CASSPPNQARGTEAFF,TGTGCCAGCTCACCACCGAATCAGGCCCGTGGTACTGAAGCTTTCTTT
.,TRBJ1-2,TRBV6-1,few,CASSESRGRIYGYTF,TGTGCCAGCAGTGAATCCAGAGGACGGATCTATGGCTACACCTTC
.,TRBJ1-4,TRBV7-9,.,CASSLGDSGFATNEKLFF,TGTGCCAGCAGCTTAGGCGACTCTGGATTTGCAACTAATGAAAAACTGTTTTTT
.,TRBJ1-6,TRBV28,.,CASSFPTSGYNSPLHF,TGTGCCAGCAGTTTCCCTACGAGCGGTTATAATTCACCCCTCCACTTT
.,TRBJ1-4,TRBV15,.,CATSRDAGSEKLFF,TGTGCCACCAGCAGAGATGCAGGGAGTGAAAAACTGTTTTTT
.,TRBJ2-2,TRBV6-2/TRBV6-3,.,CASSSTDTGELFF,TGTGCCAGCAGTTCCACGGATACCGGGGAGCTGTTTTTT
.,TRBJ1-1,TRBV2,few,CASSVARQNTEAFF,TGTGCCAGCAGTGTGGCCAGGCAGAACACTGAAGCTTTCTTT
.,TRBJ1-2,TRBV12-3/TRBV12-4,.,CASSLARQNGYTF,TGTGCCAGCAGTTTAGCGCGCCAGAATGGCTACACCTTC
.,TRBJ2-1,TRBV21-1,once,CASSKGGSGESSYNEQFF,TGTGCCAGCAGCAAAGGTGGTAGCGGGGAGAGCTCCTACAATGAGCAGTTCTTC
.,TRBJ2-4,TRBV27,.,CAARDDHLDIQYF,TGTGCCGCCCGGGACGACCATCTAGACATTCAGTACTTC
TRBD2,TRBJ2-3,TRBV19,once,CASSIGLAGGWSTDTQYF,TGTGCCAGTAGTATAGGACTAGCGGGGGGCTGGAGCACAGATACGCAGTATTTT
.,TRBJ1-6,TRBV7-2,.,CASSLAGAGSPLHF,TGTGCCAGCAGCCTAGCGGGGGCGGGATCACCCCTCCACTTT
TRBD1,TRBJ1-1,TRBV5-1,.,CASSEGSGGYGAFF,TGCGCCAGCAGCGAGGGTTCAGGGGGCTATGGAGCTTTCTTT
.,TRBJ2-6,TRBV11-2,.,CASSLDSRLSNSGANVLTF,TGTGCCAGCAGCTTAGACTCCCGACTTTCAAACTCTGGGGCCAACGTCCTGACTTTC
.,TRBJ1-2,TRBV4-1,once,CASSQESGWDYGYTF,TGCGCCAGCAGCCAAGAGTCGGGGTGGGACTATGGCTACACCTTC
.,TRBJ1-3,TRBV28,few,CASSLPTGRGTIYF,TGTGCCAGCAGTTTACCGACAGGCCGCGGCACCATATATTTT
.,TRBJ1-1,TRBV19,.,CASNPDGMNTEAFF,TGTGCCAGTAATCCCGACGGCATGAACACTGAAGCTTTCTTT
.,TRBJ1-5,TRBV28,.,CASSSPASGAQPQHF,TGTGCCAGCAGTTCCCCCGCCTCAGGGGCCCAGCCCCAGCATTTT
.,TRBJ1-5,TRBV7-6,.,CASSLGQGQPQHF,TGTGCCAGCAGCTTAGGTCAGGGGCAGCCCCAGCATTTT
.,TRBJ2-3,TRBV6-5,.,CASSSGVTSTDTQYF,TGTGCCAGCAGTTCGGGGGTAACTAGCACAGATACGCAGTATTTT
.,TRBJ2-2,TRBV6-5,.,CASSKTDFRTGELFF,TGTGCCAGCAGTAAGACGGACTTTCGGACCGGGGAGCTGTTTTTT
.,TRBJ2-5,TRBV2,.,CASSELSGAYQETQYF,TGTGCCAGCAGTGAATTGTCAGGGGCGTACCAAGAGACCCAGTACTTC
.,TRBJ1-6,TRBV6-4,.,CASSDILGTENSPLHF,TGTGCCAGCAGTGACATTCTCGGGACGGAAAATTCACCCCTCCACTTT
.,TRBJ2-5,TRBV28,once,CASSLPQETQYF,TGTGCCAGCAGTTTACCACAAGAGACCCAGTACTTC
.,TRBJ1-5,TRBV19,.,CASSISSGAPSF,TGTGCCAGTAGTATCAGTTCAGGGGCCCCTTCATTT
TRBD1,TRBJ1-5,TRBV6-2/TRBV6-3,once,CASSRSTGANQPQHF,TGTGCCAGCAGTAGATCGACAGGGGCCAATCAGCCCCAGCATTTT
TRBD1,TRBJ1-6,TRBV18,.,CASSAGTGGPPLHF,TGTGCCAGCTCAGCCGGGACAGGGGGCCCACCCCTCCACTTT
.,TRBJ1-5,TRBV2,few,CASSEAQGSQPQHF,TGTGCCAGCAGTGAAGCGCAGGGTTCTCAGCCCCAGCATTTT
.,TRBJ1-2,TRBV18,.,CASSPGAGNHGYTF,TGTGCCAGCTCACCAGGGGCGGGGAATCATGGCTACACCTTC
.,TRBJ1-3,TRBV19,.,CASRPEGRSSGNTIYF,TGTGCCAGTAGACCAGAGGGACGGAGCTCTGGAAACACCATATATTTT
.,TRBJ1-1,TRBV28,.,CASSRGSTEAFF,TGTGCCAGCAGTCGGGGGTCCACTGAAGCTTTCTTT
.,TRBJ1-1,TRBV6-5,.,CASSYSGPEAFF,TGTGCCAGCAGTTACTCGGGTCCTGAAGCTTTCTTT
.,TRBJ2-1,TRBV5-1,.,CASSFSQGHNEQFF,TGCGCCAGCAGCTTTTCCCAGGGGCACAATGAGCAGTTCTTC
.,TRBJ2-7,TRBV28,.,CASSTSGTSSYEQYF,TGTGCCAGCAGCACCTCCGGGACAAGCTCCTACGAGCAGTACTTC
.,TRBJ2-3,TRBV19,.,CASSWERDTDTQYF,TGTGCCAGTAGTTGGGAGAGGGACACAGATACGCAGTATTTT
TRBD2,TRBJ2-3,TRBV19,.,CASSTSGGYSDTQYF,TGTGCCAGTAGTACCAGCGGGGGGTATTCAGATACGCAGTATTTT
.,TRBJ2-3,TRBV6-5,.,CASLRRWGSTDTQYF,TGTGCCAGCCTGCGGAGATGGGGGAGCACAGATACGCAGTATTTT
TRBD1,TRBJ1-1,TRBV11-3,.,CASSATTGGTEAFF,TGTGCCAGCAGCGCCACAACAGGGGGCACTGAAGCTTTCTTT
.,TRBJ1-1,TRBV7-3,.,CASSPDPRGTEAFF,TGTGCCAGCAGCCCCGACCCTAGGGGCACTGAAGCTTTCTTT
.,TRBJ2-7,TRBV11-2,.,CASSYRGGSAYEQYF,TGTGCCAGCAGCTATAGGGGGGGGTCAGCCTACGAGCAGTACTTC
TRBD2,TRBJ2-7,TRBV2,.,CASRLTSSGLAGLSYEQYF,TGTGCCAGCAGGCTCACTTCATCGGGACTAGCGGGGTTAAGCTACGAGCAGTACTTC
TRBD2,TRBJ2-1,TRBV2,.,CASKGGSGGGEQFF,TGTGCCAGCAAAGGTGGTAGCGGGGGTGGTGAGCAGTTCTTC